The next 27 T cell receptor beta chains were all read from a single sample in a study of radiotherapy plus CTLA-4 blockade in lung cancer. The repertoire was sequenced with immunoSEQ multiplex PCR; TCRdb's copy has only in-frame clones and lacks some. The top ten hold over 2% of the sample, which has 85,000 to 130,000 clones, 85% to 90% seen once. Material: peripheral blood, obtained from a patient treated with radiotherapy plus ipilimumab. Every receptor here comes from a human donor with non-small cell lung cancer that progressed on radiotherapy plus ipilimumab. Some clones in this sample may be carry-over from other donors' samples.

This clone has more than one count but fewer than ten. The J gene is TRBJ2-6, the V gene TRBV2; D might be TRBD1 (6 bases). This CDR3 region has 17 residues. The germline gives CDR1 SNHLY, CDR2 FYNNEI. Trimming left V 6 bases short and J 4 bases short, with 19 bases between. CDR3 nucleotides: TGTGCCAGCAGCGAGACCCCCCCCCAGGGGGGGGCCAACGTCCTGACTTTC. This translates into CASSETPPQGGANVLTF.

This clone was counted a few times. CDR3 coding DNA: TGTGCCACCAGGGCTGGAAACACCATATATTTT. It translates to CATRAGNTIYF. The chain links TRBV10-3 to TRBJ1-3, with D maybe TRBD1 (5 bases). This CDR3 is built from 11 residues. Trimming shortened V by 10 bases and J by 2 bases, and 6 bases separated the two germline ends. From germline, CDR1 is ENHRY and CDR2 SYGVKD.

The rearrangement links TRBV7-9 to TRBJ1-3; D is perhaps TRBD1 (6 bases). This CDR3 region has 15 residues. Trimming stripped 4 bases from V and 3 bases from J, with 13 bases between. Germline CDR1 and CDR2: SEHNR and FQNEAQ (reference sequence). The CDR3 reads CASSSTTGFGNTIYF. The CDR3 bases are TGTGCCAGCAGCTCCACCACAGGGTTTGGAAACACCATATATTTT.

This chain connects TRBV28 to TRBJ2-5; D might be TRBD1 (5 bases). The closer fit of TRBJ2-7 to the DNA end suggests the J call may be wrong. The CDR3 covers 16 residues. Germline V gene data show CDR1 as MDHEN and CDR2 as SYDVKM. In DNA form, the CDR3 reads TGTGCCAGCAGTTCCACAGGAGACCCCCATTCCTACGAGCAGTACTTC. Encoded protein: CASSSTGDPHSYEQYF.

The chain carries TRBV2 and TRBJ1-5; 7 nucleotides line up with TRBD1. The V gene end was trimmed by 5 bases and the J gene end by 0 bases; junction bases not matched to a gene: 10. Germline-derived CDR1 and CDR2 are SNHLY and FYNNEI. The CDR3 loop spans 17 amino acids. The CDR3: CASSPGTDPYSNQPQHF. CDR3 DNA: TGTGCCAGCAGTCCCGGGACAGATCCTTATAGCAATCAGCCCCAGCATTTT.

The rearrangement links TRBV5-4 to TRBJ1-2, with D hard to call. Germline CDR1 reads SGHNT; CDR2 reads YYREEE (reference sequence). This CDR3 spans 15 amino acids. V shed 0 bases and J shed 5 bases, with 14 bases lying between them. CDR3 coding DNA: TGTGCCAGCAGCTTGGTGGGAGGTATGGGATATGGCTACACCTTC. The encoded protein is CASSLVGGMGYGYTF.

The chain carries TRBV2 and TRBJ1-5; TRBD1 agrees at 9 bases. From germline, CDR1 is SNHLY and CDR2 FYNNEI. V shed 3 bases and J 2 bases; nucleotides not matched to a gene: 2. There are 15 residues in the CDR3. The DNA of the CDR3 is TGTGCCAGCAGTGATACAGGGGGCGGCAATCAGCCCCAGCATTTT. This sequence encodes CASSDTGGGNQPQHF.

The table lists this clone with a count of one. The chain employs TRBV9 and TRBJ1-3; D is unclear. Germline lookup yields CDR1 SGDLS and CDR2 YYNGEE. The CDR3 loop spans 14 amino acids. Trimming removed 4 bases from V and 0 bases from J, with 8 bases in between. The CDR3 protein is CASSPGSSGNTIYF. DNA for the CDR3: TGTGCCAGCAGCCCGGGAAGCTCTGGAAACACCATATATTTT.

CDR3 DNA sequence: TGTGCCAGCAGCTTAGTGGTGGGGGAGCTGTTTTTT. This translates into CASSLVVGELFF. The chain links TRBV11-3 to TRBJ2-2; D not certain. Between the trimmed V and J ends, which lost 1 base and 8 bases, there was a span of 5 bases. CDR3 length: 12 residues. Per germline, CDR1 SGHNT and CDR2 YENEEA. Complete variable domain (other parts from reference TRBV11-3 and TRBJ2-2): EAGVVQSPRYKIIEKKQPVAFWCNPISGHNTLYWYLQNLGQGPELLIRYENEEAVDDSQLPKDRFSAERLKGVDSTLKIQPAELGDSAVYLCASSLVVGELFFGEGSRLTVL.

The chain uses TRBV10-1 and TRBJ1-1; no definite D call. The CDR3 has 15 amino acids. The V end lost 5 bases, the J end lost 2 bases, and 15 bases lay between the germline ends. The germline V gene encodes CDR1 WNHNN and CDR2 SYGVQD (reference sequence). The CDR3 region has the DNA TGCGCCAGCAGTTTAAGCACCCCGGCCAACACTGAAGCTTTCTTT. Translating it yields CASSLSTPANTEAFF.

Comment on this clone: A read error may account for a junction end that differs from germline. The chain joins TRBV7-9 to TRBJ1-2; D possibly corresponds to TRBD1 (6 bases). The germline CDR1 and CDR2 sequences are SEHNR and FQNEAQ (reference sequence). CDR3 length: 13 residues. CDR3 residues: CASGLAGGVGYTF. In DNA, the CDR3 is TGTGCCAGCGGCTTAGCGGGGGGCGTTGGCTACACCTTC.

This chain uses TRBV2 with TRBJ2-1; 13 bases line up with TRBD2. The CDR3 spans 15 residues. Unmatched junction bases numbered 10, after V lost 5 bases and J lost 12 bases. Germline V CDR1 and CDR2: SNHLY, FYNNEI. CDR3 region: CASSRGLAGDSVQFF. CDR3 DNA sequence: TGTGCCAGCAGTAGAGGACTAGCGGGGGACTCGGTGCAGTTCTTC.

The CDR3 spells CASSVFWQVGSGANVLTF. Written as DNA, the CDR3 is TGTGCCAGCAGTGTGTTTTGGCAGGTGGGCTCTGGGGCCAACGTCCTGACTTTC. The J gene is TRBJ2-6, the V gene TRBV6-1; D call uncertain. CDR1 MNHNS and CDR2 SASEGT come from the germline V gene. CDR3 length: 18 amino acids. Trimming took 4 bases from V and 0 from J, leaving 16 bases between them.

J is TRBJ2-4 and V is TRBV5-5; TRBD1 might be the D (5 bases). The length of the CDR3 is 18 residues. The germline gives CDR1 SGHKS, CDR2 YYEKEE (reference sequence). With 2 bases removed from V and 1 base from J, the gap between germline ends came to 19 bases. The CDR3 DNA follows: TGTGCCAGCAGCTTAAACCCCCGGACAACCGTCGCCAAAAACATTCAGTACTTC. It codes for CASSLNPRTTVAKNIQYF.

The V and J genes are TRBV10-3 and TRBJ2-5, with 10 bases matching TRBD1. Trimming at V came to 2 bases and at J to 3 bases, leaving 0 bases not matched to a gene. CDR3 length: 14 residues. Germline values: CDR1 ENHRY, CDR2 SYGVKD. The CDR3 protein is CAISEGQGEETQYF. CDR3 DNA: TGTGCCATCAGTGAGGGACAGGGGGAAGAGACCCAGTACTTC.

The V gene is TRBV28, the J gene TRBJ1-5, with D unresolved. The CDR3 extends over 11 amino acids. CDR1 and CDR2 from the germline V gene are MDHEN and SYDVKM. The germline V and J ends were trimmed by 3 bases and 7 bases, with 4 bases remaining between them. The CDR3 spells CASSFQQPQHF. DNA of the CDR3: TGTGCCAGCAGTTTTCAGCAGCCCCAGCATTTT.

V and J are TRBV7-2 and TRBJ1-1, with D tentatively TRBD1 (6 bases). The CDR3 sequence is 17 residues long. V was pared by 1 base and J by 1 base, with 16 bases between. CDR1 and CDR2 from the germline V gene are SGHTA and FQGNSA. The CDR3 nucleotides are TGTGCCAGCAGCTTAGATTGGGGCCGGACAGAGAACACTGAAGCTTTCTTT. It codes for CASSLDWGRTENTEAFF.

V usage is TRBV7-9 and J usage is TRBJ2-7; D possibly uses TRBD1 or TRBD2 (5 bases each). From germline, CDR1 is SEHNR and CDR2 FQNEAQ (reference sequence). The CDR3 has 13 residues. V gave up 0 bases and J gave up 5 bases, with 8 bases separating them. The CDR3 loop reads CASSLAGAHEQYF. The CDR3 bases are TGTGCCAGCAGCTTAGCCGGGGCCCACGAGCAGTACTTC.

This clone was found once. This chain joins TRBV5-1 and TRBJ1-2, with TRBD1 as a possible D gene (5 bases). The V gene lost 0 bases and the J gene lost 7 bases, with 16 bases spanning the gap. The germline CDR1 and CDR2 sequences are SGHRS and YFSETQ. There are 15 residues in the CDR3. The CDR3: CASSLEGNGAGGYTF. The CDR3 DNA follows: TGCGCCAGCAGCTTGGAGGGGAATGGAGCAGGTGGCTACACCTTC.

About this clone itself: An end of the junction does not agree with germline; a read error may underlie this. This sequence joins TRBV6-1 and TRBJ1-5, with D tentatively TRBD1 (6 bases). Germline CDR1 and CDR2: MNHNS and SASEGT. The CDR3 has 14 residues. CDR3 region: CASREGGGPQPQHF. The CDR3 DNA follows: TGTGCCAGCAGGGAAGGGGGGGGCCCTCAGCCCCAGCATTTT.

CDR3 sequence: CSVGGGEDGPQHF. Written as DNA, the CDR3 is TGCAGCGTAGGAGGGGGGGAGGACGGACCCCAGCATTTT. The V gene is TRBV29-1, the J gene TRBJ1-5; D perhaps matches TRBD1 (6 bases). CDR3 size: 13 residues. The germline V and J ends were trimmed by 6 bases and 10 bases, with 19 bases remaining between them. Looked up from germline, CDR1 is SQVTM and CDR2 is ANQGSEA.

This clone was detected a few times. V usage is TRBV7-3 and J usage is TRBJ2-7; D is unresolved. V was cut by 2 bases and J by 3 bases, with 11 bases left in between. Germline V gives CDR1 SGHTA, CDR2 FQGTGA. CDR3 length: 14 amino acids. The CDR3 protein is CASSLFGSSYEQYF. The CDR3, as DNA: TGTGCCAGCAGCTTATTTGGCTCCAGCTACGAGCAGTACTTC.

This clone was counted between two and nine times. This rearrangement joins TRBV27 to TRBJ2-7; TRBD1 agrees at 9 bases. The ends lost 4 bases at V and 7 bases at J; junction bases unmatched: 14. Germline-derived CDR1 and CDR2 are MNHEY and SMNVEV (reference sequence). The CDR3 runs to 16 residues. The CDR3 sequence: CASSSGRKTGGAEQYF. In DNA, the CDR3 is TGTGCCAGCAGTTCCGGAAGAAAAACAGGGGGCGCGGAGCAGTACTTC.

The chain carries TRBV25-1 and TRBJ2-2; 9 bases map to TRBD2. The germline gives CDR1 MGHDK, CDR2 SYGVNS. The ends lost 4 bases at V and 5 bases at J; junction bases unmatched: 5. The CDR3 loop spans 15 amino acids. CDR3 DNA sequence: TGTGCCAGCAGTGTTTTAGCGGGGGATACCGGGGAGCTGTTTTTT. This encodes CASSVLAGDTGELFF. Complete variable domain (other parts from reference TRBV25-1 and TRBJ2-2): EADIYQTPRYLVIGTGKKITLECSQTMGHDKMYWYQQDPGMELHLIHYSYGVNSTEKGDLSSESTVSRIRTEHFPLTLESARPSHTSQYLCASSVLAGDTGELFFGEGSRLTVL.

This clone was picked up one time. The chain uses TRBV6-1 and TRBJ1-1, with 8 positions matching TRBD1. After removal of 4 bases from V and 8 bases from J, the junction contained 6 bases not matched to a gene. CDR1 and CDR2 from the germline V gene are MNHNS and SASEGT. The CDR3 is made up of 13 amino acids. The CDR3, as DNA: TGTGCCAGCAGTGCAGCACACAGGGGGGAAGCTTTCTTT. Translating gives CASSAAHRGEAFF.

In this sample, this clone turned up once. V gene TRBV5-8 combines with J gene TRBJ2-1; perhaps TRBD2 as D (6 bases). The germline V and J ends were trimmed by 0 bases and 2 bases, with 15 bases remaining between them. This CDR3 contains 17 residues. Germline V gene data show CDR1 as SGHTS and CDR2 as YDEGEE. The DNA of the CDR3 is TGTGCCAGCAGCTTGGGGGCGGCGACTAGAACCTACAATGAGCAGTTCTTC. The encoded protein is CASSLGAATRTYNEQFF. The full variable domain, with the rest looked up from reference TRBV5-8 and TRBJ2-1, is EAGVTQSPTHLIKTRGQQATLRCSPISGHTSVYWYQQALGLGLQFLLWYDEGEERNRGNFPPRFSGRQFPNYSSELNVNALELEDSALYLCASSLGAATRTYNEQFFGPGTRLTVL.

The rearrangement joins TRBV7-2 to TRBJ2-7; TRBD1 aligns across 7 bases. The V and J ends lost 4 bases and 4 bases, in that order; junction bases with no gene match: 10. The CDR3 spans 15 residues. Germline CDR1 is SGHTA and CDR2 is FQGNSA. CDR3: CASSSGTVLRYEQYF. CDR3 nucleotide sequence: TGTGCCAGCAGCTCCGGGACAGTTTTACGGTACGAGCAGTACTTC.